Here is one T cell receptor beta chain with its context. Its target is unknown. Expressed TCRB transcripts were sequenced after all isolated RNA was converted to cDNA. The assay was immunoSEQ multiplex PCR, and TCRdb's table has in-frame clones only and misses some. The sample lists tens of thousands of clones, 69% occurring once. CDR1 is SGHRS, CDR2 YFSETQ, per germline. The CDR3 runs to 15 residues. V lost 1 base, J lost 5 bases, and 15 bases lay in between. This sample stems from a study of beta chain features in type 1 diabetes. General study findings and limits: Shortening of TCRB CDR3s, moderate but significant, appeared in all four CD4+ subsets of Type 1 diabetes patients.

The receptor's source is a man aged 18 to 30 with type 1 diabetes. The chain has TRBV5-1 and TRBJ2-5; TRBD1 might be the D (6 bases). Sequencing input: Tregs from blood. CDR3 coding DNA: TGCGCCAGCAGCTTGAGCAGGGGCCGGCGGGAGACCCAGTACTTC. Translation gives CASSLSRGRRETQYF.